This entry concerns a single T cell receptor beta chain. What it recognizes is unknown. The entry originates in a study of graft-versus-host responses after intestinal transplantation. The method was immunoSEQ multiplex PCR; TCRdb's version includes in-frame clones alone and lacks a portion of them. The sample yields some 87,000 clones, 90% to 95% seen once. The J segment lost 6 bases and the V segment lost 5 bases, leaving 11 bases of the junction unmatched. Germline-derived CDR1 and CDR2 are MGHDK and SYGVNS. The CDR3 runs 16 residues. The receptor's source is a human donor who was the organ donor for an intestinal transplant. V usage is TRBV25-1 and J usage is TRBJ2-1; TRBD1 matches 9 bases. Sequenced here: unstimulated CD8+ T cells sorted from spleen or lymph node cells, sampled before transplant. CDR3 bases: TGTGCCAGCAGTTTCGTCGGGGGACAGGGCGGCAATGAGCAGTTCTTC. Amino acids: CASSFVGGQGGNEQFF.